Listed below are T cell receptor beta chains from one sample, sequenced in a study of regulatory T cells in long-lasting Graves disease. TCRdb called the multiplex PCR reads again in MiXCR, with one record for every CDR3 protein. The table has about 540,000 distinct CDR3 sequences, about 14% seen once. The sample also formed part of further work on T cells in Graves' hyperthyroidism and ophthalmopathy.

Here the sequenced sample was peripheral blood mononuclear cells (PBMCs), taken at new diagnosis, from a patient treated with antithyroid drugs. The receptors were gathered from a man aged 25-45 years with Graves disease. Each CDR3 is given with its conserved first and last residue. The D gene is left open where the match is weak. Clone size appears in some rows only: once, few, many, or a class for an expanded clone.

V gene	D gene	J gene	clone size	CDR3 DNA	CDR3 protein
TRBV24-1	-	TRBJ1-2	-	TGTGCCACCAGTGATACCGCTAACTATGGCTACACCTTC	CATSDTANYGYTF
TRBV20-1	-	TRBJ2-1	many	TGCAGTGCTCGGGAAATACGCAATGAGCAGTTCTTC	CSAREIRNEQFF
TRBV12-3/TRBV12-4	-	TRBJ2-7	many	TGTGCCAGCAGGGCTAGGGGGCGCGGGGTCGGGCAGTACTTC	CASRARGRGVGQYF
TRBV12-5	TRBD1	TRBJ1-5	many	TGTGCTAGTGGTTTGGGGGGACAGGGACATCAGCCCCAGCATTTT	CASGLGGQGHQPQHF
TRBV13	TRBD1	TRBJ2-7	few	TGTGCCAGCAGCCAGAACAGGGGGCGCAAGGGCGAGCAGTACTTC	CASSQNRGRKGEQYF
TRBV4-1	TRBD2	TRBJ2-7	few	TGCGCCAGCAGACCGCTACCGGGACTAGCTTACTACGAGCAGTACTTC	CASRPLPGLAYYEQYF
TRBV20-1	TRBD1	TRBJ2-5	many	TGCAGTGCTGGGGAGTTAAGGGACAGCCAAGAGACCCAGTACTTC	CSAGELRDSQETQYF
TRBV28	-	TRBJ2-7	many	TGTGCCAGCAGTACCCCAGGGCCCGGAGGGGAGCAGTACTTC	CASSTPGPGGEQYF
TRBV6-9	TRBD1	TRBJ1-2	-	TGTGCCAGCAGTTACCTAAAGACAGGGGTTGACTATGGCTACACCTTC	CASSYLKTGVDYGYTF
TRBV18	TRBD1	TRBJ1-1	few	TGTGCCAGCTCGGCGGGGACAGGGAACACTGAAGCTTTCTTT	CASSAGTGNTEAFF
TRBV27	-	TRBJ2-3	many	TGTGCCAGCAGTTCAAACGGCGGCGATACGCAGTATTTT	CASSSNGGDTQYF
TRBV6-1	TRBD2	TRBJ2-7	many	TGTGCCAGCAGTACCTCCGGGACTAGCCTGGGAGAGCAGTACTTC	CASSTSGTSLGEQYF
TRBV7-9	-	TRBJ2-3	few	TGTGCCAGCACCGGGACCATCCGGACCCCCGATACGCAGTATTTT	CASTGTIRTPDTQYF
TRBV2	TRBD2	TRBJ2-3	many	TGTGCCAGCCTCAACAGTATAACGGGACTAGCGGGAGTTTTGACAGATACGCAGTATTTT	CASLNSITGLAGVLTDTQYF
TRBV29-1	-	TRBJ2-3	many	TGCAGCGCCGGCCGTCGGCATATAAGCACAGATACGCAGTATTTT	CSAGRRHISTDTQYF